The 32 T cell receptor beta chains listed next were all sequenced from one sample in a study of a mutant IDH1 vaccine in newly diagnosed glioma. Specified time point: week 23, last vaccination. Every vaccination contained 300 ug of the mutant IDH1 20-mer peptide and was paired with topical imiquimod. Here immunoSEQ multiplex PCR was the method, and the copy in TCRdb shows in-frame clones only, minus some. This table holds 35,000 to 50,000 clones, about 91% found once. No antigen has been identified for these receptors. The sequencing here drew on PBMCs, taken from a glioma patient whose treatment included an IDH1 peptide vaccine. The receptors stem from a man aged 50 or older with glioma.

This clone is a singleton in its sample. This chain connects TRBV4-3 to TRBJ1-2; TRBD1 is a possible D gene (6 bases). The germline V gene has CDR1 LGHNA and CDR2 YSLEER. The CDR3 is 16 amino acids. With 1 base removed from V and 3 bases from J, the gap between germline ends came to 15 bases. CDR3 DNA sequence: TGCGCCAGCAGCCAAGTAGTCAGGGGAGTAGACTATGGCTACACCTTC. Translating gives CASSQVVRGVDYGYTF.

The table lists this clone with a few counts. CDR3 in DNA: TGCGCCAGCAGCGGGTTGGACAGCACGAACACTGAAGCTTTCTTT. Protein: CASSGLDSTNTEAFF. The J gene is TRBJ1-1, the V gene TRBV5-1, with TRBD1 as a possible D gene (6 bases). V dropped 4 bases and J dropped 1 base, with 14 bases sitting between them. The germline V gene encodes CDR1 SGHRS and CDR2 YFSETQ. The CDR3 spans 15 residues. The variable domain in full, with the rest retrieved from reference TRBV5-1 and TRBJ1-1, is KAGVTQTPRYLIKTRGQQVTLSCSPISGHRSVSWYQQTPGQGLQFLFEYFSETQRNKGNFPGRFSGRQFSNSRSEMNVSTLELGDSALYLCASSGLDSTNTEAFFGQGTRLTVV.

The chain carries TRBV6-1 and TRBJ2-7, with a possible D match to TRBD2 (5 bases). CDR1 and CDR2 (germline): MNHNS, SASEGT. The CDR3 is 16 amino acids. The V end lost 2 bases, the J end lost 2 bases, and 16 bases lay between the germline ends. The CDR3 DNA reads TGTGCCAGCAGTGAAACGGTCGCTAGCAGAACCTACGAGCAGTACTTC. Its protein is CASSETVASRTYEQYF.

The chain carries TRBV9 and TRBJ2-7; the match to TRBD1 covers 8 bases. CDR1 is SGDLS, CDR2 YYNGEE, per germline. The CDR3 has 14 amino acids. Losses at the gene ends were 0 bases for V and 1 base for J; bases not matched to a gene: 0. DNA of the CDR3: TGTGCCAGCAGCGTAGGGGACAGGTCCTACGAGCAGTACTTC. Translating it yields CASSVGDRSYEQYF.

The chain has TRBV10-3 and TRBJ1-2; 9 nucleotides agree with TRBD1. CDR1 is ENHRY, CDR2 SYGVKD, per germline. V shed 8 bases, J shed 6 bases, and the junction held 10 bases outside the gene matches. CDR3 length: 14 amino acids. This chain's CDR3 is CAIQEGQGFNGYTF. CDR3 nucleotides: TGTGCCATCCAGGAGGGACAGGGATTTAATGGCTACACCTTC.

The chain couples TRBV5-8 to TRBJ1-1; tentative D call: TRBD1 (5 bases). Germline-derived CDR1 and CDR2 are SGHTS and YDEGEE. The CDR3 runs 14 residues. Trimming cost V 3 bases and J 5 bases, with 14 bases left between them. The DNA for the CDR3 is TGTGCCAGCAGCTGGGGCCGGTTTAGAACTGAAGCTTTCTTT. This gives the protein CASSWGRFRTEAFF.

The rearrangement uses TRBV2 and TRBJ2-3; TRBD2 aligns across 10 bases. The CDR3 length is 17 residues. Unmatched junction bases numbered 9, after V lost 6 bases and J lost 0 bases. Germline CDR1 and CDR2: SNHLY and FYNNEI. CDR3 nucleotide sequence: TGTGCCAGCAGGGCCGGACTAGCGGTTTCTAGCACAGATACGCAGTATTTT. It specifies CASRAGLAVSSTDTQYF.

This chain joins TRBV4-3 and TRBJ1-6; D gene ambiguous. V was pared by 1 base and J by 9 bases, with 19 bases between. The CDR3 totals 17 residues. From germline, CDR1 is LGHNA and CDR2 YSLEER. The CDR3 nucleotides are TGCGCCAGCAGCCAAGTTGTCTCGAGGACCGATAGTTCACCCCTCCACTTT. Encoded protein: CASSQVVSRTDSSPLHF.

The chain joins TRBV6-5 to TRBJ1-2; perhaps TRBD1 as D (5 bases). CDR3 length: 12 residues. Between the trimmed V and J ends, which lost 8 bases and 8 bases, there was a span of 15 bases. CDR1 MNHEY and CDR2 SVGAGI come from the germline V gene. The DNA of the CDR3 is TGTGCCAGCGCAGCAGGGAACATCGGCTACACCTTC. Protein: CASAAGNIGYTF.

The chain recombines TRBV5-6 with TRBJ1-1; D not certain. CDR3 size: 14 residues. Trimming took off 1 base at V and 1 base at J, with 8 bases between the two ends. Germline CDR1 reads SGHDT; CDR2 reads YYEEEE. The CDR3 is CASSLRGWNTEAFF. The CDR3 nucleotides are TGTGCCAGCAGCTTGAGAGGATGGAACACTGAAGCTTTCTTT.

This clone appeared a single time. V is TRBV30 and J is TRBJ2-5; perhaps TRBD2 as D (5 bases). V lost 0 bases and J lost 4, with 15 bases in between. The germline V gene has CDR1 GTSNPN and CDR2 SVGIG (reference sequence). This CDR3 contains 15 residues. The CDR3 region is CAWSVRQGEGETQYF. The CDR3 DNA follows: TGTGCCTGGAGTGTACGACAAGGAGAGGGAGAGACCCAGTACTTC.

The rearrangement links TRBV7-9 to TRBJ1-5, with D possibly matching TRBD1 (5 bases). This CDR3 spans 15 amino acids. The V end was cut by 1 base, the J end by 7 bases, with 14 bases between. Looked up from germline, CDR1 is SEHNR and CDR2 is FQNEAQ (reference sequence). Here the CDR3 DNA reads TGTGCCAGCAGCTTAGTTGGCAGGGTACACCAGCCCCAGCATTTT. Residues: CASSLVGRVHQPQHF.

The chain uses TRBV9 and TRBJ2-6, with D possibly being TRBD1 (5 bases). This CDR3 region has 16 residues. Germline loops: CDR1 SGDLS, CDR2 YYNGEE. V gave up 4 bases and J gave up 4 bases, with 15 bases separating them. CDR3 coding DNA: TGTGCCAGCAGCCCGAGAGACAGAGCAGGGGCCAACGTCCTGACTTTC. Translated: CASSPRDRAGANVLTF.

DNA for the CDR3: TGTGCCACCAGCGGTTCCCGACTAGCGGGTCTTCTTTACGAGCAGTACTTC. Its protein is CATSGSRLAGLLYEQYF. The chain has TRBV15 and TRBJ2-7, with 10 nucleotides matching TRBD2. Looked up from germline, CDR1 is LNHNV and CDR2 is YYDKDF (reference sequence). This CDR3 is built from 17 residues. J was trimmed by 4 bases and V by 5 bases; bases with no gene match: 14.

The V and J genes are TRBV7-2 and TRBJ1-5; maybe TRBD1 (6 bases). V gave up 2 bases and J gave up 0 bases, with 17 bases separating them. The CDR3 sequence is 18 residues long. CDR1 and CDR2 (germline): SGHTA, FQGNSA. Written as DNA, the CDR3 is TGTGCCAGCAGCTTACGAGGGGCAGGGGCGTATAGCAATCAGCCCCAGCATTTT. Residues: CASSLRGAGAYSNQPQHF.

Written as DNA, the CDR3 is TGTGCCAGCAAGGGAGGGAGCGGGGAAGACAATGAGCAGTTCTTC. Amino acids: CASKGGSGEDNEQFF. The gene calls are TRBV6-6 and TRBJ2-1; 7 nucleotides match TRBD2. Unmatched junction bases numbered 11, after V lost 7 bases and J lost 5 bases. The germline V gene encodes CDR1 MNHNY and CDR2 SVGAGI (reference sequence). CDR3 length: 15 residues.

This clone was recorded only once. The rearrangement uses TRBV4-3 and TRBJ1-1, with a possible D match to TRBD1 (5 bases). Trimming pared 3 bases from V and 5 bases from J, leaving 10 bases between. Germline assignment: CDR1 LGHNA and CDR2 YSLEER. This CDR3 has 13 residues. CDR3 loop: CASSQKEGTEAFF. CDR3 coding DNA: TGCGCCAGCAGCCAGAAGGAGGGGACTGAAGCTTTCTTT.

The chain is built from TRBV19 and TRBJ1-3, with D hard to call. Germline loops: CDR1 LNHDA, CDR2 SQIVND (reference sequence). The ends were cut back, 6 bases at V and 0 bases at J, with 6 bases in the middle. This CDR3 comprises 13 residues. This CDR3 is CASSLSSGNTIYF. CDR3 sequence (DNA): TGTGCCAGTAGCTTAAGCTCTGGAAACACCATATATTTT.

The chain employs TRBV6-5 and TRBJ2-2; TRBD2 matches 14 bases. Germline V gene lookup returns CDR1 MNHEY and CDR2 SVGAGI. The V segment lost 7 bases and the J segment 5 bases; nucleotides outside the gene matches: 3. The CDR3 is 15 amino acids. The CDR3 sequence is CASKTSGGVTGELFF. In nucleotides, the CDR3 is TGTGCCAGCAAGACTAGCGGGGGGGTGACCGGGGAGCTGTTTTTT.

This chain uses TRBV5-3 with TRBJ2-7; D might be TRBD1 or TRBD2, each matching 5 bases. TRBV5-3 qualifies as an ORF whose function is uncertain. V was cut by 0 bases and J by 0 bases, with 13 bases left in between. The CDR3 is made up of 16 amino acids. In nucleotides, the CDR3 is TGTGCCAGAAGCTTGGCTCCTCGGGGCTCCTCCTACGAGCAGTACTTC. This sequence encodes CARSLAPRGSSYEQYF.

This sequence joins TRBV6-6 and TRBJ2-2, with 7 bases lining up with TRBD1. The CDR3 contains 13 residues. Germline V gives CDR1 MNHNY, CDR2 SVGAGI (reference sequence). With 6 bases clipped from V and 6 bases from J, the junction kept 4 bases outside the gene matches. CDR3 residues: CASSGQGAGELFF. Written as DNA, the CDR3 is TGTGCCAGCAGCGGGCAGGGGGCCGGGGAGCTGTTTTTT.

This chain uses TRBV28 with TRBJ2-7; possibly TRBD1 or TRBD2 for D (7 bases each). The CDR3 loop spans 14 amino acids. The V gene's germline CDR1 is MDHEN and CDR2 SYDVKM. V was pared by 7 bases and J by 7 bases, with 20 bases between. CDR3 residues: CASTPGEGAREQYF. The CDR3 DNA sequence: TGTGCCAGCACCCCTGGGGAGGGGGCGCGGGAGCAGTACTTC.

J is TRBJ1-4 and V is TRBV7-2; 9 bases fit TRBD1. The CDR3 covers 16 residues. V was clipped by 5 bases and J by 4 bases; unmatched bases: 8. CDR1 is SGHTA, CDR2 FQGNSA, per germline. The CDR3 sequence is CASSQDRGMNNEKLFF. In DNA form, the CDR3 reads TGTGCCAGCAGCCAGGACAGGGGAATGAATAATGAAAAACTGTTTTTT. The full variable domain, in which reference TRBV7-2 and TRBJ1-4 provide the parts outside the CDR3, is GAGVSQSPSNKVTEKGKDVELRCDPISGHTALYWYRQSLGQGLEFLIYFQGNSAPDKSGLPSDRFSAERTGGSVSTLTIQRTQQEDSAVYLCASSQDRGMNNEKLFFGSGTQLSVL.

This rearrangement joins TRBV28 to TRBJ2-1, with 7 bases identical to TRBD1. Germline lookup yields CDR1 MDHEN and CDR2 SYDVKM. The trim removed 5 bases at V and 4 bases at J, leaving 8 bases unmatched. The CDR3 totals 15 residues. CDR3 DNA: TGTGCCAGCAGTCCGACAGGGATCTTATACAATGAGCAGTTCTTC. The encoded protein is CASSPTGILYNEQFF.

CDR3 amino acids: CASSVAYEQYF. CDR3 nucleotides: TGTGCCAGCAGTGTAGCCTACGAGCAGTACTTC. The chain is built from TRBV2 and TRBJ2-7; unclear D gene. CDR1 and CDR2 (germline): SNHLY, FYNNEI. Deletions cut 4 bases from V and 2 bases from J, with 3 bases between. The CDR3 spans 11 residues.

The V gene is TRBV2, the J gene TRBJ1-5, with 9 bases that match TRBD1. After removal of 6 bases from V and 2 bases from J, the junction contained 5 bases not matched to a gene. This CDR3 comprises 15 residues. Germline CDR1 is SNHLY and CDR2 is FYNNEI. The CDR3 DNA reads as TGTGCCAGCAGGGAACAGGGGGCAGGCAATCAGCCCCAGCATTTT. Amino acid sequence: CASREQGAGNQPQHF.

This chain links TRBV9 with TRBJ2-7; possibly TRBD1 for D (6 bases). The V gene lost 4 bases and the J gene lost 2 bases, with 13 bases spanning the gap. The CDR3 runs 14 residues. The germline V gene encodes CDR1 SGDLS and CDR2 YYNGEE. In nucleotides, the CDR3 is TGTGCCAGCAGCCCAGGACAGCTTCCCTACGAGCAGTACTTC. It is translated as CASSPGQLPYEQYF.

The chain combines TRBV5-6 with TRBJ2-1, with a weak D call TRBD1 (6 bases). CDR1 is SGHDT, CDR2 YYEEEE, per germline. V was trimmed by 3 bases and J by 5 bases, leaving 15 bases between them. This CDR3 contains 15 residues. CDR3 coding DNA: TGTGCCAGCAGCTGGGGACAACGGACCAACAATGAGCAGTTCTTC. Amino acid sequence: CASSWGQRTNNEQFF.

The V and J genes are TRBV6-5 and TRBJ2-7; 7 positions match TRBD2. This CDR3 spans 14 amino acids. Trimming at V came to 9 bases and at J to 2 bases, leaving 10 bases not matched to a gene. Germline assignment: CDR1 MNHEY and CDR2 SVGAGI. The CDR3, as DNA: TGTGCCAGTGCCGAGCGGGAACCCCCCTACGAGCAGTACTTC. Protein product: CASAEREPPYEQYF.

The chain couples TRBV10-1 to TRBJ1-1; tentative D call: TRBD1 (5 bases). Trimming pared 3 bases from V and 1 base from J, leaving 12 bases between. The CDR3 loop spans 15 amino acids. CDR1 and CDR2 (germline): WNHNN, SYGVQD (reference sequence). The CDR3 is CASSDSGIANTEAFF. For the CDR3, the DNA is TGCGCCAGCAGTGATTCAGGGATTGCGAACACTGAAGCTTTCTTT.

This CDR3 reads CASSSTLLLYEQYF. The CDR3 DNA sequence: TGTGCCAGCAGCTCCACCCTCCTACTCTACGAGCAGTACTTC. The genes are TRBV7-2 and TRBJ2-7; D is undetermined. The CDR3 length is 14 residues. V lost 4 bases to trimming and J lost 3 bases, with 13 bases between them. Per germline, CDR1 SGHTA and CDR2 FQGNSA.

This clone was seen only a few times. This chain joins TRBV20-1 and TRBJ1-2; D perhaps matches TRBD1 (6 bases). This CDR3 contains 10 residues. Trimming left V 5 bases short and J 7 bases short, with 8 bases between. CDR1 DFQATT and CDR2 SNEGSKA come from the germline V gene (reference sequence). The chain's CDR3 is CSAAQGGYTF. DNA of the CDR3: TGCAGTGCTGCACAGGGTGGCTACACCTTC.